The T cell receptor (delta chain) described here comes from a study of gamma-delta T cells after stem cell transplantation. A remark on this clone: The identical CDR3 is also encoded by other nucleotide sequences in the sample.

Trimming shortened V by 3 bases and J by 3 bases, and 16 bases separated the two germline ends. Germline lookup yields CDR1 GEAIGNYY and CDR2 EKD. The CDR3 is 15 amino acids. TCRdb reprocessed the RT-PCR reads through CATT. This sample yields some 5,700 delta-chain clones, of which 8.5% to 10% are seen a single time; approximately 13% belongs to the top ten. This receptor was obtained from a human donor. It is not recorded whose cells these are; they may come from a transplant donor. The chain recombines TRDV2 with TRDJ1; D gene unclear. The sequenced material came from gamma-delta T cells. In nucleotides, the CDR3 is TGTGCCTGTGACCCGGTTCATAGAAAGGCCGATAAACTCATCTTT. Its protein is CACDPVHRKADKLIF.